The 9 T cell receptor beta chains reported below all come from one sample, sequenced in a study of blood T cell repertoires in COVID-19 (TCRdb year 2020). The library relied on the immunoSEQ multiplex PCR assay. In its TCRdb copy, this immuneACCESS table keeps in-frame sequences only and misses some clones. Where compared with another copy, unresolved V genes explain less than half of these, and the others have no known cause. Counted in this sample were about 530,000 clones; roughly 91% of them appeared once. Roughly 8% of the sample is held by the ten biggest clonotypes. The sample taken for sequencing was peripheral blood. The receptor set was obtained from a woman aged 45 to 65 with COVID-19, enrolled during active disease.

The chain recombines TRBV7-3 with TRBJ1-1, with 8 bases lining up with TRBD1. V trimming: 1 base; J trimming: 0 bases; junction bases outside the gene matches: 13. The length of the CDR3 is 19 residues. Germline CDR1 is SGHTA and CDR2 is FQGTGA. The CDR3 sequence: CASSLRGNRQGYLNTEAFF. In nucleotides, the CDR3 is TGTGCCAGCAGCTTAAGGGGAAACAGACAGGGGTATTTGAACACTGAAGCTTTCTTT. The variable domain in full, completed from reference TRBV7-3 and TRBJ1-1, reads GAGVSQTPSNKVTEKGKYVELRCDPISGHTALYWYRQSLGQGPEFLIYFQGTGAADDSGLPNDRFFAVRPEGSVSTLKIQRTERGDSAVYLCASSLRGNRQGYLNTEAFFGQGTRLTVV.

The chain links TRBV7-8 to TRBJ1-3; D is ambiguous. Looked up from germline, CDR1 is SGHVS and CDR2 is FQNEAQ. This CDR3 has 16 residues. Trimming pared 8 bases from V and 5 bases from J, leaving 22 bases between. The CDR3 coding sequence is TGTGCCAGCGGACGGGAAGGGATGTCTGGAAGAAACACCATATATTTT. As protein: CASGREGMSGRNTIYF.

V is TRBV2 and J is TRBJ1-1; 9 positions agree with TRBD1. The V segment lost 4 bases and the J segment 3 bases; nucleotides outside the gene matches: 6. Germline V CDR1 and CDR2: SNHLY, FYNNEI. This CDR3 region has 15 residues. This CDR3 is CASSGPDRGDTEAFF. DNA of the CDR3: TGTGCCAGCAGTGGACCAGACAGGGGGGACACTGAAGCTTTCTTT.

In DNA form, the CDR3 reads TGCGCCAGCGGCTACGACAGGGCGAGCTCCTACGAGCAGTACTTC. Amino acid sequence: CASGYDRASSYEQYF. The chain employs TRBV5-1 and TRBJ2-7; TRBD1 aligns across 7 bases. V was clipped by 7 bases and J by 0 bases; unmatched bases: 10. CDR3 length: 15 amino acids. The germline V gene has CDR1 SGHRS and CDR2 YFSETQ.

This clone has only a few counts. The chain is built from TRBV12-3 or TRBV12-4 and TRBJ1-5; the D gene is possibly TRBD1 (5 bases). CDR3 length equals 13 residues. Trimming removed 7 bases at V and 4 bases at J, with 11 bases between. CDR3 DNA sequence: TGTGCCAGCACCAAGACAGCAAATCAGCCCCAGCATTTT. Translated: CASTKTANQPQHF.

The V and J genes are TRBV5-5 and TRBJ1-5; perhaps TRBD1 as D (6 bases). Germline loops: CDR1 SGHKS, CDR2 YYEKEE (reference sequence). The CDR3 has 15 amino acids. Trimming shortened V by 2 bases and J by 4 bases, and 13 bases separated the two germline ends. In DNA form, the CDR3 reads TGTGCCAGCAGCTTTGCCGACAGGCTAAATCAGCCCCAGCATTTT. Its translation: CASSFADRLNQPQHF.

V gene TRBV2 combines with J gene TRBJ2-4; 8 bases line up with TRBD1. V trimming: 6 bases; J trimming: 6 bases; junction bases outside the gene matches: 1. Germline V lookup: CDR1 SNHLY, CDR2 FYNNEI. CDR3 length: 12 residues. DNA of the CDR3: TGTGCCAGCAGACAGGGGGGAAACATTCAGTACTTC. It specifies CASRQGGNIQYF.

This clone appeared a few times. The rearrangement uses TRBV19 and TRBJ1-1; a weak D match, TRBD1 (5 bases). This CDR3 has 14 amino acids. V was shortened by 3 bases and J by 4 bases, with 12 bases between the two germline ends. Germline values: CDR1 LNHDA, CDR2 SQIVND (reference sequence). CDR3 loop: CASSIRVTSTEAFF. Written as DNA, the CDR3 is TGTGCCAGTAGTATCAGGGTCACGAGCACTGAAGCTTTCTTT.

The chain joins TRBV12-5 to TRBJ1-3, with a tentative D call TRBD1 (5 bases). Per the germline V gene, CDR1 is LGHNT and CDR2 is FRNRAP. The V and J ends lost 0 bases and 2 bases respectively, with 8 bases between them. This CDR3 comprises 15 residues. CDR3 region: CASGLVPGPGNTIYF. DNA of the CDR3: TGTGCTAGTGGTTTGGTACCAGGGCCTGGAAACACCATATATTTT.